The sequence of this T cell receptor beta chain was determined in a study of cytotoxic CD8 clonotypes in ibrutinib-treated CLL listed by TCRdb under 2021. At the level of the whole study: The cohort was composed of approximately 11 relapsed/refractory and roughly 16 treatment-naive patients; IGHV unmutated status was identified in about 17 patients. An average of approximately 260,000 productive templates and roughly 94,000 productive rearrangements was obtained per sample. Cryopreserved peripheral blood mononuclear cells were collected at three points: before therapy, at response, and at either sustained remission or disease progression. All remission and progressive disease samples were collected while patients were still receiving ibrutinib. Of the 86 participants in the trial, about 25 had longitudinal samples available. Response samples were taken after a median of around 13 months on treatment, ranging from about 6 to 40 months. Responses were partial in around 25 patients and complete in 2; after median around 66 months follow-up, some 14 stayed in remission and some twelve progressed.

Regarding this clone: Its antigen has not been determined. No much larger clone exists at a distance of one base, and base qualities are not known.

On a MiSeq, deep resolution sequencing aimed for a depth between 1 in 1 million and 1 in 200,000 T cells, with each clonotype covered 10x on average. The immunoSEQ hsTCRB Kit was used to generate the TCR beta libraries. The published analysis was carried out like this. ImmunoSEQ Data Assistant and ImmunoSEQ Analyzer were used for data analysis, and V, D and J genes were assigned according to IMGT definitions. Clonality, which ranges from 0 to 1, was calculated by subtracting the normalized Shannon entropy of productive rearrangement frequencies from one. Public clonotype analysis was restricted to overrepresented clonotypes comprising at least 0.05% of each patient's repertoire. About twelve repertoires from age-matched healthy donors, obtained from immuneACCESS, served as clonality controls. Held by TCRdb, this immuneACCESS table contains in-frame sequences only and omits some clones. Under half of the omission traces to an unresolved V gene where checked; the cause of the rest is unknown. V and J calls and clone size are as listed in that table; D and trimming were resolved from the DNA. The sample includes 200,000 to 250,000 clones, with around 70% observed a single time. The top ten clones comprise over 5.5% of the sample.

CDR3 length: 15 amino acids, cysteine to phenylalanine. Only the CDR3 DNA is retained, 45 bases long and in frame from the first base. V trim: 7 bases; J trim: 10 bases; unmatched bases: 15. CDR1 and CDR2 are drawn from the germline V gene: MDHEN, SYDVKM. The time point label, as the study defines it: about eleven months on ibrutinib. For TCR beta library preparation, around 2.1 micrograms of genomic DNA were extracted from the cryopreserved PBMCs. Longitudinal blood samples from CLL patients on ibrutinib monotherapy were analyzed using high-throughput TCR beta sequencing. The patients were enrolled in a single-center, open-label phase 2 trial of ibrutinib monotherapy. The research as a whole found: Sampling times were not matched between sustained-remission and progressing patients, and lymph node repertoires were not studied. At baseline, clonality was higher than in age-matched healthy donors and showed a strong correlation with circulating CD8+ T-cell counts. Public clonotypes were found to be uncommon and were observed to contract or remain stable during treatment; the increase in clonality was shown to reflect expansion of private clonotypes at ibrutinib response. At ibrutinib response clonality went up, during sustained remission it held steady, and at progression it dropped back toward baseline.

The rearrangement combines TRBV28 with TRBJ2-4; TRBD1 agrees with 8 junctional bases. The TCR comes from a human donor with chronic lymphocytic leukemia. Sequenced material: PBMCs, taken after 12 months of ibrutinib treatment. The bases read TGTGCCAGCACCCTAAGGGGGGACAGGATCGGGATTCAGTACTTC. It encodes CASTLRGDRIGIQYF.